This paragraph covers one TCR beta chain sequence. As yet, its antigen is unknown. The data stem from a study of blood T cells in healthy people across ages. Overall study results and limits: Higher diversity, along with more naive CD4+ cells, distinguished long-lived donors from aged donors.

A sample-barcoded 5' primer and a J-beta primer mix were used in a second PCR of about 6 to 12 cycles. One entry per CDR3 protein, called by TCRdb with MiXCR from the 5' RACE reads. Of fewer than 2,000,000 distinct CDR3 sequences in the sample, 34% were seen once. The germline gives CDR1 MGHRA, CDR2 YSYEKL. The CDR3 is made up of 15 amino acids. V was trimmed by 1 base and J by 2 bases, leaving 10 bases between them. The chain employs TRBV4-1 and TRBJ2-3; D is ambiguous. The sample was blood. This clonotype was obtained from a woman aged 25 to 39 in good health. This CDR3 is CASSQVTRNTDTQYF. CDR3 bases: TGCGCCAGCAGCCAAGTTACGCGAAACACAGATACGCAGTATTTT.